This T cell receptor (beta chain) was recovered during a study of human T cells and chemical hapten exposure. About the research overall: Upper inner arm skin measuring approximately 2 cm by approximately 2 cm received 2% DPC for sensitization. Weekly scalp doses of diphenylcyclopropenone were given to patients during the approximately 25-week study. Study conclusions and caveats: The study found that DPC sensitization did not change TCRs above 1 in 1000 frequency.

Individual cDNA molecules (in the library) carried attached unique molecular identifiers. TCRdb called the RACE reads again in MiXCR, with one record for every CDR3 protein. The sample lists more than 250,000 distinct CDR3 sequences, around 7.3% occurring once. This sample's time point: pre-sensitization, week 0. Specified treatment: therapeutic diphenylcyclopropenone sensitization with weekly scalp DPC. This clonotype showed up just a few times. Its matching antigen is unknown. The ends lost 5 bases at V and 9 bases at J; junction bases unmatched: 14. The germline CDR1 and CDR2 sequences are LGHDT and YNNKEL (reference sequence). The CDR3 extends over 16 amino acids.

The receptor was isolated from a man aged 18 to 30 with alopecia areata. Some clones in this sample may be carry-over from other donors' samples. The sample was whole blood, taken in connection with sensitization to the hapten diphenylcyclopropenone (DPC). The rearrangement uses TRBV3-1 and TRBJ2-1; 9 bases align to TRBD1. The CDR3 DNA follows: TGTGCCAGCAGCTCCCGTTCAGGACAGGGGATTGGTGAGCAGTTCTTC. Protein product: CASSSRSGQGIGEQFF.